The sequence of this T cell receptor (beta chain) was determined in a study of control samples from healthy donors and cancer patients. Trimming took 4 bases from V and 7 from J; bases not matched to a gene: 10. This CDR3 contains 15 residues. The germline V gene has CDR1 SGHVS and CDR2 FQNEAQ. The method was immunoSEQ multiplex PCR; TCRdb's version includes in-frame clones alone and lacks a portion of them. The sample records some 410,000 clones, around 90% being singletons. This TCR came from a middle-aged man with head and neck cancer. The chain has TRBV7-8 and TRBJ2-1; TRBD1 agrees at 7 bases. The sample was PBMCs. The CDR3, as DNA: TGTGCCAGCAGCTATCCGGGACAGCAACGAAATGAGCAGTTCTTC. Encoded protein: CASSYPGQQRNEQFF.